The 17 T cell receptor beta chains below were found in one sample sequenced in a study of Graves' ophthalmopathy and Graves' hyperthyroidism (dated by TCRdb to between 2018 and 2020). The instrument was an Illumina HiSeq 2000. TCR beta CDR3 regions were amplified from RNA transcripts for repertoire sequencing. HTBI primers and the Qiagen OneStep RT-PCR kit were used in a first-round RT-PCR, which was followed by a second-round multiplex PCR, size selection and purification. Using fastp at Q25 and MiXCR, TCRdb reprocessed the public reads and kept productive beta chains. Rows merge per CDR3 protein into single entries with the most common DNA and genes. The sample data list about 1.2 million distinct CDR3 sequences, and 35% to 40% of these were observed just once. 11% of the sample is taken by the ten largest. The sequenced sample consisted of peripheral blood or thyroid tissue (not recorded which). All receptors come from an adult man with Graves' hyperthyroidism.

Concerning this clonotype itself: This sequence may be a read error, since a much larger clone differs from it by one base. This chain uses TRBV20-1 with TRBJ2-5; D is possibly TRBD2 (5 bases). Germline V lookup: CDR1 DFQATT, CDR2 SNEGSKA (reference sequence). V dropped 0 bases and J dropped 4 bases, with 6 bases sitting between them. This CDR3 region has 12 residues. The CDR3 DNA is TGCAGTGCTAGAGACGGAGGAGAGACCCAGTACTTC. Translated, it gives CSARDGGETQYF.

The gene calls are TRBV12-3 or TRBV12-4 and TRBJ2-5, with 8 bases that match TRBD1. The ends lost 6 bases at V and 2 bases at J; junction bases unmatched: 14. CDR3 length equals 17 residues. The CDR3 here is CASRIDRGSRWQETQYF. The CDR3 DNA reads TGTGCCAGCAGAATCGACAGGGGTTCGCGGTGGCAAGAGACCCAGTACTTC.

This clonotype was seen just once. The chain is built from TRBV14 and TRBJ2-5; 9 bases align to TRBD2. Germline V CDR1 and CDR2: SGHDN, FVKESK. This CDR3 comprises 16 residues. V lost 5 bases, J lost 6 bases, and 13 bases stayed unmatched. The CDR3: CASSELSGSMEKTQYF. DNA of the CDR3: TGTGCCAGCAGCGAGCTTAGCGGGAGCATGGAGAAGACCCAGTACTTC.

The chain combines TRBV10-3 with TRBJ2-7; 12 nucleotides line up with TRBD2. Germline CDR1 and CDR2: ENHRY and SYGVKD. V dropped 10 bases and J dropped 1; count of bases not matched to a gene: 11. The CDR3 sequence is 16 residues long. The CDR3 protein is CASRTTSGGDSYEQYF. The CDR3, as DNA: TGTGCCAGCAGAACGACTAGCGGGGGCGATTCCTACGAGCAGTACTTC.

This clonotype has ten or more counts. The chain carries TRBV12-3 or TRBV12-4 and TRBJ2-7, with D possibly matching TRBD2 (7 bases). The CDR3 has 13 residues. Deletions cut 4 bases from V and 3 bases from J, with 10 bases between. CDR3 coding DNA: TGTGCCAGCAGTTACAGGGAGGGCTACGAGCAGTACTTC. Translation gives CASSYREGYEQYF.

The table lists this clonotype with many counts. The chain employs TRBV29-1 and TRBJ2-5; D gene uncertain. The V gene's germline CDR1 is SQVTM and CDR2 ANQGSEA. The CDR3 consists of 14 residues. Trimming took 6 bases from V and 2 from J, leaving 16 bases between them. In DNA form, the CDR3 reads TGCAGCGTCCGGACCCGGTTAAGGCAAGAGACCCAGTACTTC. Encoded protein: CSVRTRLRQETQYF.

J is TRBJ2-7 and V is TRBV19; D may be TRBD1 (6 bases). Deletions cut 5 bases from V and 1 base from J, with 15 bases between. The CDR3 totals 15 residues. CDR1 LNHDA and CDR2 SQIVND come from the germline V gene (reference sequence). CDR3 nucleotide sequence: TGTGCCAGTAGTGAACAGGGAGTCGTTTCCTACGAGCAGTACTTC. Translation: CASSEQGVVSYEQYF.

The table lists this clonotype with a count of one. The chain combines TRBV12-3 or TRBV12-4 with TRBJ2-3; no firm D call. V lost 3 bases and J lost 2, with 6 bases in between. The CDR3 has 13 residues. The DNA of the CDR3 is TGTGCCAGCAGTTTCGAGAACACAGATACGCAGTATTTT. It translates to CASSFENTDTQYF.

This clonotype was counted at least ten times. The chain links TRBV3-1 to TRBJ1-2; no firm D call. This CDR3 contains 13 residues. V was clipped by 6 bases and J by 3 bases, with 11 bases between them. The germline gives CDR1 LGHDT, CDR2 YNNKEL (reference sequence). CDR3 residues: CASRPASDYGYTF. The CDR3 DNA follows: TGTGCCAGCAGGCCGGCATCAGACTATGGCTACACCTTC.

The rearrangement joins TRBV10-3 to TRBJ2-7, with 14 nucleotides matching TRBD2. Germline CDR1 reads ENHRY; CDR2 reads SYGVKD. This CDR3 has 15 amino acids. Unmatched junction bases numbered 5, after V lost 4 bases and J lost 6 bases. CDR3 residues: CAISGGLAGEREQYF. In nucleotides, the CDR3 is TGTGCCATCAGTGGGGGACTAGCGGGGGAACGCGAGCAGTACTTC.

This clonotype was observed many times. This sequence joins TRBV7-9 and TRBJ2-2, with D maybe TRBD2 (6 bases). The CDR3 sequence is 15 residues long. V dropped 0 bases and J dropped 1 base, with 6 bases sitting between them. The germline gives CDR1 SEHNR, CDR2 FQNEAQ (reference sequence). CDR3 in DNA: TGTGCCAGCAGCTTAGCGGGAGGGAACACCGGGGAGCTGTTTTTT. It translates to CASSLAGGNTGELFF.

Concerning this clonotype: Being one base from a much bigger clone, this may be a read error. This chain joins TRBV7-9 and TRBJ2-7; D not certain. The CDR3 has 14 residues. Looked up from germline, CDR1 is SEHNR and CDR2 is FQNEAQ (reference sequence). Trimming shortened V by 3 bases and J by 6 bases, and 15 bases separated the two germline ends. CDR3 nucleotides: TGTGCCAGCAGCTTCCCGGGCATGGGCCTCGAGCAGTACTTC. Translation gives CASSFPGMGLEQYF.

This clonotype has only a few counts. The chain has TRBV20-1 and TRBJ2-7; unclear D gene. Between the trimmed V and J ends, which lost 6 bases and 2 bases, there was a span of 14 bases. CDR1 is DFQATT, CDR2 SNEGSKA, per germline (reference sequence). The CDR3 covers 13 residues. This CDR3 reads CSAPGPATYEQYF. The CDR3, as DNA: TGCAGTGCCCCCGGCCCAGCTACCTACGAGCAGTACTTC.

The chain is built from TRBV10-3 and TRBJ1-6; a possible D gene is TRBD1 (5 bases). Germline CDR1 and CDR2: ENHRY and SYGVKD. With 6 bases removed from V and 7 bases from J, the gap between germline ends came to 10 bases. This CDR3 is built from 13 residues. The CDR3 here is CAISRRQNSPLHF. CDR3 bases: TGTGCCATCAGCCGACGACAGAATTCACCCCTCCACTTT.

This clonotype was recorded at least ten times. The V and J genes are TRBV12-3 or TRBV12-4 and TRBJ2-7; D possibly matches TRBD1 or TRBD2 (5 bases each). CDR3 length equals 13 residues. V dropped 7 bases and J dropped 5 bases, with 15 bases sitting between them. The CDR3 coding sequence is TGTGCCAGCACCAAAAACCTGGGGGACGAGCAGTACTTC. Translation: CASTKNLGDEQYF.

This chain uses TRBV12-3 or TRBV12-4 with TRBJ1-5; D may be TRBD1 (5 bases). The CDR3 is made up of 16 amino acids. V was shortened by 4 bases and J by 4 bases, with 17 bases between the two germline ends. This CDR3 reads CASSSLGARLNQPQHF. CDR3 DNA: TGTGCCAGCAGTTCCCTCGGGGCACGGCTTAATCAGCCCCAGCATTTT.

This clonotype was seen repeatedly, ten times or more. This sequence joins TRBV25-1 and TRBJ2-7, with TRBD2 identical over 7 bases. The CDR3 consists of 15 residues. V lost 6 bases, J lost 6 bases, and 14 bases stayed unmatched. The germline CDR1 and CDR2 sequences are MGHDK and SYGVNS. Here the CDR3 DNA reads TGTGCCAGCAGGAACGTTGGAGGGAGGGCCGTCGAGCAGTACTTC. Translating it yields CASRNVGGRAVEQYF.